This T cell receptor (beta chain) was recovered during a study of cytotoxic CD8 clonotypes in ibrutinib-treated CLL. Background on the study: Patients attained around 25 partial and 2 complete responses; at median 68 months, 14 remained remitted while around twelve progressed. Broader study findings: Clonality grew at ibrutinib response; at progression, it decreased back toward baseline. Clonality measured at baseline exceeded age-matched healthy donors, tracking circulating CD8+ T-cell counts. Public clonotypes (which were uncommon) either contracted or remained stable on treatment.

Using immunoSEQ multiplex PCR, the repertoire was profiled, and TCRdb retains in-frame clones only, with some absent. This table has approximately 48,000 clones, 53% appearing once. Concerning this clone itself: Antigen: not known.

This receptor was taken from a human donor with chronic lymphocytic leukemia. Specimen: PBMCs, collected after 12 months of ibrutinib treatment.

CDR3 region: CASTGRRGDEQFF. CDR3 in DNA: TGCGCCAGCACGGGTAGAAGGGGCGATGAGCAGTTCTTC. The rearrangement joins TRBV10-2 to TRBJ2-1; the D gene is possibly TRBD1 (5 bases). The CDR3 is 13 residues long. The germline CDR1 and CDR2 sequences are WSHSY and SAAADI. V shed 7 bases and J shed 8 bases, with 15 bases lying between them.